This T cell receptor (beta chain) was retrieved from a study of glioma-infiltrating T cells after dendritic cell vaccination. Study details: Autologous tumor lysate was loaded overnight onto monocyte-derived dendritic cells grown seven days with IL-4 and GM-CSF. Dendritic cell vaccine was injected intradermally three times, biweekly.

Overall study results and limits: Longer survival after dendritic cell vaccination followed higher pretreatment TIL content.

The table came from immunoSEQ multiplex PCR; TCRdb's copy has only in-frame clones and leaves some out. This table holds roughly 80,000 clones, 85% to 90% found once. Trimming removed 10 bases at V and 2 bases at J, with 12 bases between. CDR1 is MNHNS and CDR2 is SASEGT in the germline V gene. The CDR3 totals 12 residues. As for this clone: Antigen specificity is unknown.

Selection required adequate fresh-frozen tumor tissue plus more than two years' survival data. The chain couples TRBV6-1 to TRBJ2-7; D not resolved. This sequence originates from a human donor with glioblastoma. Material: blood, obtained before dendritic cell vaccination. The CDR3 region has the DNA TGTGCCACCCAAAGACTTACCTACGAGCAGTACTTC. This sequence encodes CATQRLTYEQYF.